The TCR beta chain under discussion was sequenced for a study of control samples from healthy donors and cancer patients. This clone showed up just once. The data were produced by immunoSEQ multiplex PCR, yet TCRdb's version contains in-frame clones alone and is incomplete. Of 80,000 to 85,000 clones listed, 70% to 90% are singletons. Sample: blood. The receptor comes from a woman aged 45 to 65 in good health.

CDR3 sequence reads: CASSLDGNYGYTF. The CDR3 nucleotides read TGTGCCAGCAGCTTGGACGGGAACTATGGCTACACCTTC. The chain is built from TRBV5-4 and TRBJ1-2; D not certain. Germline CDR1 and CDR2: SGHNT and YYREEE (reference sequence). The CDR3 runs 13 residues. The V end was cut by 0 bases, the J end by 2 bases, with 5 bases between.